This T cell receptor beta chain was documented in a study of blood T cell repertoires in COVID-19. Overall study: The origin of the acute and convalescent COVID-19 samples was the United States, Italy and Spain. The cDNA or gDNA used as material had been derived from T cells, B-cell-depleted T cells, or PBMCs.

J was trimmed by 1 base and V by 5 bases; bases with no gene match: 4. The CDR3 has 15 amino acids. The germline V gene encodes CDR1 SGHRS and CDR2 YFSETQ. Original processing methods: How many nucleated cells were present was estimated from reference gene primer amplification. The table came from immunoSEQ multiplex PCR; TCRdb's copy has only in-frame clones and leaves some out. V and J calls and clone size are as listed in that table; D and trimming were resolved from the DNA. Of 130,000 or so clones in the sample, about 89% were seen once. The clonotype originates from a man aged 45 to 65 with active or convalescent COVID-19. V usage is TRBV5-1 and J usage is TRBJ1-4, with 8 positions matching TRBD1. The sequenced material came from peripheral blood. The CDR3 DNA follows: TGCGCCAGCAGTACAGGGGGTCAAACTAATGAAAAACTGTTTTTT. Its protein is CASSTGGQTNEKLFF.